This record concerns one T cell receptor (beta chain) sequence. As handled by the study authors: Amplified reference gene primers provided the basis for estimating nucleated cell counts. Assay used: immunoSEQ multiplex PCR; TCRdb lists only in-frame clones, some missing. Clone size and the V and J calls come from that table; the DNA yielded D and trimming. The table shows 200,000 to 250,000 clones, with approximately 84% occurring only once. V gave up 3 bases and J gave up 0 bases; unmatched junction bases: 5. The CDR3 covers 16 residues. CDR1 and CDR2 (germline): SGDLS, YYNGEE. These data belong to a study of blood T cell repertoires in COVID-19.

Sequencing was done on a sample of peripheral blood. The source is a man over 45 with acute or convalescent COVID-19. The chain employs TRBV9 and TRBJ2-2; TRBD1 aligns across 7 bases. The CDR3 is CASSGSGTANTGELFF. The DNA of the CDR3 is TGTGCCAGCAGCGGATCCGGGACAGCGAACACCGGGGAGCTGTTTTTT.